The rows below give T cell receptor beta chains drawn from one sample of a study of blood T cell repertoires in COVID-19. Assay used: immunoSEQ multiplex PCR; TCRdb lists only in-frame clones, some missing. Of fewer than 150,000 clones listed, around 87% are singletons. Sequenced sample: peripheral blood. The origin of the receptors is a woman between 70 and 85 years old with acute or convalescent COVID-19. Each CDR3 is given with its conserved first and last residue. Each record gives: CDR3 protein, J gene, D gene, V gene. The D gene is left open where the match is weak.

CDR3 protein: CASSRGTGVYWTPLHF; J gene: TRBJ1-6; D gene: TRBD1; V gene: TRBV4-1
CDR3 protein: CASSHVIRGGAGYTF; J gene: TRBJ1-2; D gene: TRBD1; V gene: TRBV5-5
CDR3 protein: CASSLAPGGGADTQYF; J gene: TRBJ2-3; D gene: .; V gene: TRBV7-9
CDR3 protein: CAYGQMNTEAFF; J gene: TRBJ1-1; D gene: .; V gene: TRBV30
CDR3 protein: CASSQIRDRVWNEQFF; J gene: TRBJ2-1; D gene: TRBD1; V gene: TRBV14
CDR3 protein: CAWSPDRDYEQYF; J gene: TRBJ2-7; D gene: TRBD1; V gene: TRBV30
CDR3 protein: CASSLLDGWWETQYF; J gene: TRBJ2-5; D gene: .; V gene: TRBV7-9
CDR3 protein: CASSQASRGNTEAFF; J gene: TRBJ1-1; D gene: .; V gene: TRBV28
CDR3 protein: CASSMGSAPSFF; J gene: TRBJ2-1; D gene: .; V gene: TRBV5-4
CDR3 protein: CSVSLVSGPRAFF; J gene: TRBJ1-1; D gene: .; V gene: TRBV29-1
CDR3 protein: CASTPSGSPYEQYF; J gene: TRBJ2-7; D gene: .; V gene: TRBV2
CDR3 protein: CASSLKRRGNTIYF; J gene: TRBJ1-3; D gene: .; V gene: TRBV28
CDR3 protein: CASSFRGLTNTEAFF; J gene: TRBJ1-1; D gene: TRBD1; V gene: TRBV7-9
CDR3 protein: CASSQGSGLGIQNTEAFF; J gene: TRBJ1-1; D gene: .; V gene: TRBV3-1/TRBV3-2